One and the same sample provided the 2 T cell receptor beta chains below, sequenced in a study of T cells in Graves' hyperthyroidism and ophthalmopathy. Amplification of TCR beta CDR3 regions was performed using RNA transcripts as template. During a first-round RT-PCR of the TCR CDR3, the HTBI primer set was used. Each CDR3 protein is one row after TCRdb ran MiXCR on the multiplex PCR reads. Among some 570,000 distinct CDR3 sequences listed, 17% were seen once. Sequencing was carried out using blood. The receptors shown here come from a woman under 30 with Graves' ophthalmopathy.

This clonotype was observed at least ten times. V and J are TRBV2 and TRBJ2-7; a weak D match, TRBD1 (6 bases). The germline V and J ends were trimmed by 0 bases and 6 bases, with 12 bases remaining between them. CDR1 is SNHLY, CDR2 FYNNEI, per germline. The CDR3 is 14 amino acids. The CDR3: CASSEAPGVGEQYF. In DNA form, the CDR3 reads TGTGCCAGCAGTGAAGCCCCAGGGGTTGGCGAGCAGTACTTC.

The CDR3: CASSQGPVVELFF. The CDR3 DNA sequence: TGTGCCAGCAGCCAAGGGCCCGTCGTAGAACTGTTTTTT. The V and J genes are TRBV3-2 and TRBJ1-4. TRBV3-2 is given as a pseudogene. The CDR3 spans 13 residues.